This T cell receptor (beta chain) was identified in a study of T cell repertoires in cytomegalovirus infection. Study background: CMV infection and matching HLA type were both indicated by public TCR beta signatures.

One entry per CDR3 protein results from TCRdb running MiXCR on the reads. In the table there are more than 250,000 distinct CDR3 sequences, about 25% of which are singletons. This CDR3 is built from 13 residues. Per the germline V gene, CDR1 is SGHTA and CDR2 is FQGNSA. This clonotype was detected many times. Its specificity is unknown. One end of the junction is discordant with germline, which a read error may explain. The chain uses TRBV7-2 and TRBJ2-7, with D possibly called TRBD1 or TRBD2 (5 bases each). Sequenced material: cultured PBMCs, taken from culture after CMV antigen stimulation. The sequence came from a human donor in good health (CMV status not recorded). Some clones in this sample may be carry-over from other donors' samples. The CDR3 nucleotides read TGTGCCAGCAGCATAGCGACAGCCTACGAGCAGTACTTC. Its translation: CASSIATAYEQYF.